This T cell receptor beta chain was sequenced for a study of cytomegalovirus exposure and HLA in healthy donors. The germline gives CDR1 SGHNT, CDR2 YYREEE (reference sequence). V was clipped by 1 base and J by 8 bases, with 9 bases between them. The CDR3 has 12 amino acids. PCR was performed using 60 Vbeta and 13 Jbeta primers. The method was immunoSEQ multiplex PCR; TCRdb's version includes in-frame clones alone and lacks a portion of them. The sample has around 190,000 clones. The sequenced sample was PBMCs. The TCR originated in a woman aged 25 to 39 in good health and CMV-seropositive. The V gene is TRBV5-4, the J gene TRBJ1-1; D might be TRBD1 (6 bases). CDR3 bases: TGTGCCAGCAGCTTGCCCCAGGGGGAAGCTTTCTTT. Amino acid sequence: CASSLPQGEAFF.